Listed here is a single TCR beta chain. What antigen it recognizes has not been identified. Qualities for individual bases were not recorded, and no much larger clone is one base off. The CDR3, from cysteine to phenylalanine, totals 17 residues. Of all the DNA, just the CDR3 is kept, 51 bases in frame from base 1. Relative to germline, V is 3 bases shorter and J is 1 base shorter, with 16 bases between their ends. For CDR1 and CDR2, the germline V gene lists KGHSH and LQKENI. The entry originates in a study of a mutant IDH1 vaccine in newly diagnosed glioma (TCRdb year 2021). Notes on the research overall: Eight vaccinations were administered to patients in weeks 1, 3, 5, 7, 11, 15, 19 and 23, corresponding to visits V03 through V10. Vaccination began 4-6 weeks after radiotherapy alone, or alongside temozolomide cycles in the chemotherapy-containing groups. Of the approximately 30 treated patients, approximately 62% were male and approximately 38% were female, and a mean age of approximately 40 years was recorded. Prior to enrollment, standard therapy consisting of radiotherapy alone, temozolomide alone, or radiochemotherapy with temozolomide had been administered to patients, with the combination being received by most patients. Six visits were used for peripheral blood collection: V03 (baseline), V05, V07, V10, V12 and V13. Longitudinal TCRB deep sequencing was done for 25 treated patients, wherever samples were available for exploratory analyses.

In the paper's terms, the time point label means: week 11, during vaccination. A 20-mer mutant IDH1 peptide at 300 micrograms in Montanide made up each vaccine dose, which was injected subcutaneously together with topical imiquimod. All donors had newly diagnosed IDH1-mutant astrocytomas of WHO grade 3 or 4 that showed loss of nuclear ATRX. The samples were drawn from NOA16, a multicentre, single-arm, open-label phase I trial in Germany that tested a mutant IDH1 peptide vaccine in humans for the first time. Genomic DNA for TCRB sequencing was isolated from EDTA blood with the DNeasy Blood and Tissue Kit. The paper as a whole reports these results and caveats: Pseudoprogression seemed to be unrelated to changes in the top peripheral T cell clonotypes found by TCRB sequencing. Vaccine-induced immune responses across multiple MHC alleles were detected in over 80% of patients. It was noted by the authors that analyses of patient blood samples could not be reproduced owing to sample limitations. Availability determined which PBMC samples were chosen for TCRB deep sequencing.

Libraries were constructed by the immunoSEQ multiplex PCR assay. Following the manufacturer's protocol, the hsTCRB Kit was used to amplify rearranged TCR beta chain sequences. TCRB libraries were sequenced on an Illumina MiSeq. On the study's bioinformatics: Demultiplexing, trimming and gene mapping were performed with the kit vendor's proprietary platform. Here the immuneACCESS table is served through TCRdb, limited to in-frame sequences with V and J called. Missing clones are a known gap in these copies; in checked studies unresolved V genes cover under half, and the rest lacks a known reason. V, J and clone size are those of that table, while D and trimming were read from the DNA. The sample contains 120,000 or so clones, about 80% of them found a single time. The ten largest account for around 5.5% of the sample.

This sequence was found in a man in his forties with glioma. This receptor chain uses TRBV18 and TRBJ1-3; TRBD1 might be the D gene, on 5 matching bases. The sample in question was PBMCs, obtained from a glioma patient whose treatment included an IDH1 peptide vaccine. The DNA sequence is as follows: TGTGCCAGCTCACCGCCGGGACCGATAGCTTCTGGAAACACCATATATTTT. This codes for CASSPPGPIASGNTIYF.